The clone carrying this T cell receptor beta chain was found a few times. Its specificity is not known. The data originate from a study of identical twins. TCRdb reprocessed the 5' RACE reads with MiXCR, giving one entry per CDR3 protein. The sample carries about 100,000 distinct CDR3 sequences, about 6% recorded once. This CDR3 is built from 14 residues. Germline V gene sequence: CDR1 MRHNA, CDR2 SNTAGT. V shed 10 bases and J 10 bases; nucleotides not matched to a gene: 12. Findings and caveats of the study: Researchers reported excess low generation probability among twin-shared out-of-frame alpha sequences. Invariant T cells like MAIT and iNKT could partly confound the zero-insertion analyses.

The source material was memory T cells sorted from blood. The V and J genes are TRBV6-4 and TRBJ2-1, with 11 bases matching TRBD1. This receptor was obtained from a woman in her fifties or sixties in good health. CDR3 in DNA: TGTGCCACCAAATCCGGGACAGGGGGTGGAGAGCAGTTCTTC. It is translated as CATKSGTGGGEQFF.